The 24 T cell receptor beta chains below were found in one sample sequenced in a study of control samples from healthy donors and cancer patients. Sequenced by immunoSEQ multiplex PCR; TCRdb stores in-frame clones only, minus some. The table lists 120,000 to 150,000 clones, about 90% of them singletons. The material sequenced was blood. Every receptor here comes from a man aged 25 to 40 in good health.

V usage is TRBV30 and J usage is TRBJ2-7, with 8 bases fitting TRBD1. The CDR3 is 13 residues long. Germline V CDR1 and CDR2: GTSNPN, SVGIG (reference sequence). The V and J ends lost 5 bases and 0 bases, in that order; junction bases with no gene match: 3. CDR3 in DNA: TGTGCCTGGTCAGGGGGCCGCTCCTACGAGCAGTACTTC. It encodes CAWSGGRSYEQYF.

The CDR3 sequence: CASSPRRGTGNTIYF. CDR3 nucleotide sequence: TGTGCCAGCTCACCCCGTCGGGGGACTGGAAACACCATATATTTT. The chain recombines TRBV18 with TRBJ1-3; possibly TRBD1 for D (5 bases). The CDR3 consists of 15 residues. Germline assignment: CDR1 KGHSH and CDR2 LQKENI. The V end was cut by 3 bases, the J end by 2 bases, with 11 bases between.

This rearrangement joins TRBV12-3 or TRBV12-4 to TRBJ1-5, with D possibly matching TRBD1 (5 bases). The CDR3 has 13 amino acids. Trimming removed 5 bases from V and 10 bases from J, with 15 bases in between. The CDR3 DNA sequence: TGTGCCAGCAGTGTTGGGGGTATCGACCCCCAGCATTTT. Protein product: CASSVGGIDPQHF.

The chain links TRBV2 to TRBJ1-2, with D maybe TRBD1 (6 bases). The CDR3 spans 15 residues. V was trimmed by 6 bases and J by 4 bases, leaving 18 bases between them. Germline lookup yields CDR1 SNHLY and CDR2 FYNNEI. The CDR3, as DNA: TGTGCCAGCAGCGCACCACTCGGACAGATCTATGGCTACACCTTC. Encoded protein: CASSAPLGQIYGYTF.

This clone has at least ten counts. The chain joins TRBV6-1 to TRBJ1-3, with 8 bases that match TRBD1. CDR1 is MNHNS, CDR2 SASEGT, per germline. The CDR3 loop spans 18 amino acids. V shed 3 bases, J shed 6 bases, and the junction held 16 bases outside the gene matches. CDR3 coding DNA: TGTGCCAGCAGTGATCCGATGGACAGGGTAATGGACCCAAACACCATATATTTT. This sequence encodes CASSDPMDRVMDPNTIYF.

The chain employs TRBV2 and TRBJ1-5; D is unresolved. The V end was cut by 8 bases, the J end by 0 bases, with 5 bases between. The length of the CDR3 is 12 residues. Germline V CDR1 and CDR2: SNHLY, FYNNEI. CDR3 in DNA: TGTGCCAGCGGGAGTAGCAATCAGCCCCAGCATTTT. Protein: CASGSSNQPQHF.

The V call is TRBV12-3 or TRBV12-4, the J call TRBJ1-1; D perhaps matches TRBD1 (5 bases). V shed 7 bases and J shed 4 bases, with 10 bases lying between them. The CDR3 is 12 residues long. The DNA for the CDR3 is TGTGCCAGCAAGGCAGGGTCCACTGAAGCTTTCTTT. Protein: CASKAGSTEAFF.

V is TRBV28 and J is TRBJ1-1; no reliable D call. CDR3 size: 11 residues. V lost 5 bases to trimming and J lost 5 bases, with 6 bases between them. CDR1 is MDHEN and CDR2 is SYDVKM in the germline V gene. CDR3 region: CASSLGTEAFF. The DNA of the CDR3 is TGTGCCAGCAGTCTCGGTACTGAAGCTTTCTTT.

In its sample, this clone was seen once. The chain links TRBV5-1 to TRBJ2-1; 7 nucleotides agree with TRBD2. There are 19 residues in the CDR3. With V trimmed by 1 base and J by 4 bases, 17 bases remained unmatched. Per the germline V gene, CDR1 is SGHRS and CDR2 is YFSETQ. The CDR3 loop is CASSLLSGGRKQIYNEQFF. CDR3 bases: TGCGCCAGCAGCTTGTTGTCCGGGGGGAGAAAACAAATATACAATGAGCAGTTCTTC.

The V gene is TRBV5-1, the J gene TRBJ1-3; D is unresolved. Germline V gene data show CDR1 as SGHRS and CDR2 as YFSETQ. V was shortened by 0 bases and J by 3 bases, with 7 bases between the two germline ends. The length of the CDR3 is 14 residues. CDR3: CASSLGQRGNTIYF. The CDR3 DNA sequence: TGCGCCAGCAGCTTGGGGCAGCGTGGAAACACCATATATTTT.

The gene calls are TRBV9 and TRBJ1-3; tentative D call: TRBD1 (6 bases). The CDR3 has 16 residues. Trimming left V 6 bases short and J 0 bases short, with 16 bases between. Per the germline V gene, CDR1 is SGDLS and CDR2 is YYNGEE. CDR3 sequence: CASTSPGGLSGNTIYF. Written as DNA, the CDR3 is TGTGCCAGCACCTCCCCCGGGGGGCTCTCTGGAAACACCATATATTTT.

J is TRBJ2-4 and V is TRBV4-1; the match to TRBD1 covers 10 bases. Germline CDR1 MGHRA, CDR2 YSYEKL. Trimming cost V 0 bases and J 7 bases; bases outside gene matches: 3. CDR3 size: 15 residues. Written as DNA, the CDR3 is TGCGCCAGCAGCCAAGATCTGGGACAGGGGAACATTCAGTACTTC. Translating gives CASSQDLGQGNIQYF.

This clone was seen once. This chain connects TRBV30 to TRBJ2-7, with TRBD2 matching over 8 bases. Per the germline V gene, CDR1 is GTSNPN and CDR2 is SVGIG (reference sequence). Trimming at V came to 5 bases and at J to 6 bases, leaving 12 bases not matched to a gene. The CDR3 is 14 residues long. The CDR3 spells CAWCPGGVAGEQYF. CDR3 DNA sequence: TGTGCCTGGTGTCCGGGGGGGGTCGCTGGCGAGCAGTACTTC.

The genes are TRBV21-1 and TRBJ2-1; no check of the table's D call, TRBD2, against the DNA was made. TRBV21-1 is noted as a pseudogene. This CDR3 is built from 18 residues. CDR3 sequence reads: CASSKAQLAGGTYNEQFF. CDR3 DNA: TGTGCCAGCAGCAAAGCCCAACTAGCGGGGGGGACCTACAATGAGCAGTTCTTC.

The chain uses TRBV9 and TRBJ1-6; D is undetermined. The CDR3 has 15 amino acids. In germline, CDR1 is SGDLS, CDR2 YYNGEE. Trimming removed 0 bases at V and 9 bases at J, with 13 bases between. The CDR3 here is CASSVEQWLSSPLHF. The CDR3 DNA is TGTGCCAGCAGCGTAGAGCAGTGGCTTAGTTCACCCCTCCACTTT.

The rearrangement joins TRBV5-1 to TRBJ1-2, with 8 bases lining up with TRBD1. The CDR3 runs to 17 residues. The V gene end was trimmed by 0 bases and the J gene end by 3 bases; junction bases not matched to a gene: 10. Germline V gives CDR1 SGHRS, CDR2 YFSETQ. Written as DNA, the CDR3 is TGCGCCAGCAGCTTGGGGGGACGGGACAGGAAATACTATGGCTACACCTTC. This translates into CASSLGGRDRKYYGYTF.

This clone was detected a few times. The chain's CDR3 is CASSATGGNQPQHF. CDR3 DNA: TGTGCCAGCAGCGCCACAGGGGGAAATCAGCCCCAGCATTTT. The V gene is TRBV7-2, the J gene TRBJ1-5, with 8 bases that match TRBD1. CDR3 length: 14 residues. Germline CDR1 reads SGHTA; CDR2 reads FQGNSA. Trimming cost V 5 bases and J 4 bases; bases outside gene matches: 4.

The chain links TRBV11-2 to TRBJ2-7; TRBD1 is a possible D gene (5 bases). The V and J ends lost 4 bases and 0 bases respectively, with 13 bases between them. The V gene's germline CDR1 is SGHAT and CDR2 FQNNGV. CDR3 size: 15 residues. The CDR3, as DNA: TGTGCCAGCAGCTCAACAGGTACCAGCTCCTACGAGCAGTACTTC. Protein product: CASSSTGTSSYEQYF. The full variable domain, its missing parts supplied by reference TRBV11-2 and TRBJ2-7, is EAGVAQSPRYKIIEKRQSVAFWCNPISGHATLYWYQQILGQGPKLLIQFQNNGVVDDSQLPKDRFSAERLKGVDSTLKIQPAKLEDSAVYLCASSSTGTSSYEQYFGPGTRLTVT.

V is TRBV28 and J is TRBJ1-2, with TRBD1 matching 8 bases. The CDR3 has 14 residues. CDR1 and CDR2 (germline): MDHEN, SYDVKM. The V and J ends lost 5 bases and 4 bases, in that order; junction bases with no gene match: 6. The CDR3 here is CASSPGQDLYGYTF. CDR3 bases: TGTGCCAGCAGTCCGGGACAGGACCTCTATGGCTACACCTTC.

This sequence joins TRBV6-5 and TRBJ2-4, with D maybe TRBD2 (6 bases). The CDR3 covers 12 residues. V was shortened by 8 bases and J by 8 bases, with 13 bases between the two germline ends. Germline V gene sequence: CDR1 MNHEY, CDR2 SVGAGI. In DNA form, the CDR3 reads TGTGCCAGCGCGGGGCAGATTCACATTCAGTACTTC. Protein: CASAGQIHIQYF.

The J gene is TRBJ2-7, the V gene TRBV9; 12 positions agree with TRBD2. Trimming took 0 bases from V and 6 from J; bases not matched to a gene: 4. Germline V CDR1 and CDR2: SGDLS, YYNGEE. The length of the CDR3 is 15 residues. CDR3 coding DNA: TGTGCCAGCAGCGTAGGGACTAGCGGGGTCGGCGAGCAGTACTTC. This sequence encodes CASSVGTSGVGEQYF.

The V gene is TRBV27, the J gene TRBJ2-2; D gene ambiguous. The CDR3 is 13 amino acids. The germline V and J ends were trimmed by 5 bases and 5 bases, with 9 bases remaining between them. Germline loops: CDR1 MNHEY, CDR2 SMNVEV (reference sequence). This CDR3 reads CASSLGRTGELFF. In DNA form, the CDR3 reads TGTGCCAGCAGTCTTGGAAGGACCGGGGAGCTGTTTTTT.

The chain uses TRBV30 and TRBJ2-7; D is unresolved. The germline V gene encodes CDR1 GTSNPN and CDR2 SVGIG (reference sequence). The CDR3 sequence is 12 residues long. V was trimmed by 5 bases and J by 2 bases, leaving 10 bases between them. The CDR3 DNA follows: TGTGCCTGGGGTTCCCAAACCTACGAGCAGTACTTC. Protein sequence: CAWGSQTYEQYF.

This chain uses TRBV10-3 with TRBJ1-2, with D possibly matching TRBD1 (5 bases). CDR1 and CDR2 (germline): ENHRY, SYGVKD. This CDR3 contains 13 residues. Trimming left V 10 bases short and J 0 bases short, with 12 bases between. For the CDR3, the DNA is TGTGCCACTTCACTGGGGGCTAACTATGGCTACACCTTC. It translates to CATSLGANYGYTF.